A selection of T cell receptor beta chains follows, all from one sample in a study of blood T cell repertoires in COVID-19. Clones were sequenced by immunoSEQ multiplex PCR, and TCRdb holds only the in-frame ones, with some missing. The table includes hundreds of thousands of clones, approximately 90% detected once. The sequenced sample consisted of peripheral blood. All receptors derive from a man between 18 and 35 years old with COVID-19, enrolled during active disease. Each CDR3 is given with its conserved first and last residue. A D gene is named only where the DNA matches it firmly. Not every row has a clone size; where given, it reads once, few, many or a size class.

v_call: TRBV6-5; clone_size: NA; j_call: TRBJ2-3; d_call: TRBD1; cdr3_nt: TGTGTTGACCCGGGACAGGCCACAGATACGCAGTATTTT; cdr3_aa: CVDPGQATDTQYF
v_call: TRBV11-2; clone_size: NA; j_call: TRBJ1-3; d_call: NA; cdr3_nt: TGTGCCAGCAGCTCGCTTCGGGAGGCATACTCTGGAAACACCATATATTTT; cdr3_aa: CASSSLREAYSGNTIYF
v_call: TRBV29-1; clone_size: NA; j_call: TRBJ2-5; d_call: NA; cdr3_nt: TGCAGCGTTGACCCGGCAGGGTGGACGAAGACCCAGTACTTC; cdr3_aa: CSVDPAGWTKTQYF
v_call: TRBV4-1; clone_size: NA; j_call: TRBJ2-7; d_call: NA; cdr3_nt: TGCGCCAGCAGCCTTACGGGGGGCGACGAGCAGTACTTC; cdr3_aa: CASSLTGGDEQYF
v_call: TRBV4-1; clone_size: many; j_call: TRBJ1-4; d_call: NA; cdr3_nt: TGCGCCAGCAGCCAAGATAACGGGGCAACTAATGAAAAACTGTTTTTT; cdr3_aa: CASSQDNGATNEKLFF
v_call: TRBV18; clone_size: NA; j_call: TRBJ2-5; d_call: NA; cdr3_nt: TGTGCCAGCTCACCGTCTGGGCTGGAGACCCAGTACTTC; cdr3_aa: CASSPSGLETQYF
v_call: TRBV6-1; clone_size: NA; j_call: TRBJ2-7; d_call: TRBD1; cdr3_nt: TGTGCCAGCAGTGAAGCCAGGGACAGGGGAGAGCAGTACTTC; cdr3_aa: CASSEARDRGEQYF
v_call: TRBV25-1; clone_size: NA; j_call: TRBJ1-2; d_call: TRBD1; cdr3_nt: TGTGCCAGCAGTGAGACAGGGTCTCTGGCTAACTATGGCTACACCTTC; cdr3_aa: CASSETGSLANYGYTF
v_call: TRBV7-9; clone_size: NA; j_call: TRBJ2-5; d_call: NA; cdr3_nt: TGTGCCAGCAGCCCGGTGCCGCGGACCCAGTACTTC; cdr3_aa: CASSPVPRTQYF
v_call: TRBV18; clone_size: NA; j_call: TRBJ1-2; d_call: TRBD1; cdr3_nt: TGTGCCAGCTCACCCCTTGATGACAGGGGAGTTGGTGGCTACACCTTC; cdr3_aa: CASSPLDDRGVGGYTF
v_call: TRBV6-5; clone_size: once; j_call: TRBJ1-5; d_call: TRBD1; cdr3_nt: TGTGCCAGCAGTCCGACAGGGGCTAAGCCCCAGCATTTT; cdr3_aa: CASSPTGAKPQHF
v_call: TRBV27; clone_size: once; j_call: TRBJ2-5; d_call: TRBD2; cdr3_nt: TGTGCCAGCAGTTCCGGGACTAGCGGGAGGGAGACCCAGTACTTC; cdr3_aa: CASSSGTSGRETQYF
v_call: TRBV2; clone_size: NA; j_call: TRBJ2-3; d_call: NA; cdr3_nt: TGTGCCAGCAGCAGAAGCGTCGGCACAGATACGCAGTATTTT; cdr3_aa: CASSRSVGTDTQYF
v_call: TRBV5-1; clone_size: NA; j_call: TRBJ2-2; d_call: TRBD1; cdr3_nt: TGCGCCAGCAGCCGGGGGGACAGGGACACCGGGGAGCTGTTTTTT; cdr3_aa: CASSRGDRDTGELFF
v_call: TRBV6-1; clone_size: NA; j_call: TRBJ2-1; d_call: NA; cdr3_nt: TGTGCCAGCAGTGACCTCGGTGAGCAGTTCTTC; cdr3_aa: CASSDLGEQFF
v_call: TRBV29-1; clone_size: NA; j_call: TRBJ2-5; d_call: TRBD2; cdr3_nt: TGCAGCGTTGAATTTGGGGCTAGCGGGGTGGTAGAGACCCAGTACTTC; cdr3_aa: CSVEFGASGVVETQYF
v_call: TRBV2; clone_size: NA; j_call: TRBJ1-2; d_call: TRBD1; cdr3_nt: TGTGCCAGCAGGGAAGAATCGGGACAGGGAGGATTTGGCTACACCTTC; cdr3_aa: CASREESGQGGFGYTF
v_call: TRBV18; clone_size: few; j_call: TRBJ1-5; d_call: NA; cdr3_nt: TGTGCCAGCTCACCACTGGACATGGGAAGTAATCAGCCCCAGCATTTT; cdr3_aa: CASSPLDMGSNQPQHF
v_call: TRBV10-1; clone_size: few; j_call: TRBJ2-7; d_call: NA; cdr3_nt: TGCGCCAGCAGTGAGAGAACTAGTGGGTACGAGCAGTACTTC; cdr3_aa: CASSERTSGYEQYF
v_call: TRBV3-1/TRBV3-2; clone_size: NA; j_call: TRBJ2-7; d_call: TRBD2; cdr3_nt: TGTGCCAGCAGCCAAGGGACTAGCCAAGCCTACGAGCAGTACTTC; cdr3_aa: CASSQGTSQAYEQYF
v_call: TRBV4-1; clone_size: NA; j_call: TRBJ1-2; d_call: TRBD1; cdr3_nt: TGCGCCAGCAGCCAAACGGCGACAGGGGGGGGCGATGGCTACACCTTC; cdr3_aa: CASSQTATGGGDGYTF
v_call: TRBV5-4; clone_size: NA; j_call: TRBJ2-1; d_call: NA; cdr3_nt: TGTGCCAGCAGCCGGGGAGAATACAATGAGCAGTTCTTC; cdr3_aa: CASSRGEYNEQFF
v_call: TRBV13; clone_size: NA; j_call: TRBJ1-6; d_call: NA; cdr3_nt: TGTGCCAGCAGCTCCCGATTAACAGGTTCACCCCTCCACTTT; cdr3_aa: CASSSRLTGSPLHF
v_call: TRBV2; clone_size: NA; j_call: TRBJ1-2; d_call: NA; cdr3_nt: TGTGCCAGCAGTGACAGGGGTTCCCTTAACTATGGCTACACCTTC; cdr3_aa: CASSDRGSLNYGYTF
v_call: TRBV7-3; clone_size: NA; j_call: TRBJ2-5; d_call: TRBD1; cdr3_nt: TGTGCCAGCAGCTTAGATGGGACAGGGGGAAGGGAGACCCAGTACTTC; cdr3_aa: CASSLDGTGGRETQYF
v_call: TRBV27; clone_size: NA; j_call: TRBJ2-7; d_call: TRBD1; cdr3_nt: TGTGCCAGCAGTTTATGGACAGGCTACGAGCAGTACTTC; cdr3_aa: CASSLWTGYEQYF
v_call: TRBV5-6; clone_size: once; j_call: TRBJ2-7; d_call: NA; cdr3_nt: TGTGCCAGCAGCTTAGCTCACAGGCAGCACGAGCAGTACTTC; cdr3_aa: CASSLAHRQHEQYF
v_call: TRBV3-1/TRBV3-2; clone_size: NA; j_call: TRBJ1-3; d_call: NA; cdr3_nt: TGTGCCAGCAGCCACGCCGGACAGCGTGGAAACACCATATATTTT; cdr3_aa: CASSHAGQRGNTIYF
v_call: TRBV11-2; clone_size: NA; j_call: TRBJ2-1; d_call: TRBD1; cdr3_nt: TGTGCCAGCAGCTTAGTTCAGGGGGCCTACAATGAGCAGTTCTTC; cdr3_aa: CASSLVQGAYNEQFF
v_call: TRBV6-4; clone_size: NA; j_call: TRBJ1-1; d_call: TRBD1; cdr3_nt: TGTGCCGGTCGACAGGGGAGCACTGAAGCTTTCTTT; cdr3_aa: CAGRQGSTEAFF
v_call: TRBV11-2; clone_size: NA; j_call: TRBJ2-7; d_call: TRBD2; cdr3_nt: TGTGCCAGCAGCTTAGGACTAGCGGGGAACTACGAGCAGTACTTC; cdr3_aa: CASSLGLAGNYEQYF
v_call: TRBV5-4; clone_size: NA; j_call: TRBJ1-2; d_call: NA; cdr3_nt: TGTGCCAGCAGACAAGACAGTAACCAAGCCCCCTTCTACACCTTC; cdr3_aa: CASRQDSNQAPFYTF
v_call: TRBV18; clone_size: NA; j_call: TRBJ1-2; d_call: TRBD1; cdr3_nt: TGTGCCAGCTCACCACAATCCGGGACAGGGGGCTACGGCTACACCTTC; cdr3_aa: CASSPQSGTGGYGYTF
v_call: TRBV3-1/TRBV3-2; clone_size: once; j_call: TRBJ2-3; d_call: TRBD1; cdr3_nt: TGTGCCAGCAGCCAACAAGGGGGCTACACAGATACGCAGTATTTT; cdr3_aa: CASSQQGGYTDTQYF
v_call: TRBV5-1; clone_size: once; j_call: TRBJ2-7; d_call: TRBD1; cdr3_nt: TGCGCCAGCAGCTTGGACAGGGGGTGGTACGAGCAGTACTTC; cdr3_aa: CASSLDRGWYEQYF
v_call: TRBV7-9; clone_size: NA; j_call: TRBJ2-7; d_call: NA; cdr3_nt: TGTGCCAGCAGCCCGCCGGGACTCCGCCTCGAGCAGTACTTC; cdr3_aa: CASSPPGLRLEQYF
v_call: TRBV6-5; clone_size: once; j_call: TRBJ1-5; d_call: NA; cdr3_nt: TGTGCCAGCAGTTACTTGCAGGGGTATCAGCCCCAGCATTTT; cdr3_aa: CASSYLQGYQPQHF
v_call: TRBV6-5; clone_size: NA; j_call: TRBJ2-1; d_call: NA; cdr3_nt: TGTGCCAGCAAGATGGGCAGGAACACTAATGAGCAGTTCTTC; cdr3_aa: CASKMGRNTNEQFF
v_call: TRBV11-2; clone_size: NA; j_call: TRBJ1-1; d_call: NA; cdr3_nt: TGTGCCAGCAGCCGCTTTACCGCGGGGGATCGGACTGAAGCTTTCTTT; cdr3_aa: CASSRFTAGDRTEAFF
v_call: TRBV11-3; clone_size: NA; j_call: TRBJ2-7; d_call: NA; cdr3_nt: TGTGCCAGCAGCTTAGCGGGATACTCCTACGAGCAGTACTTC; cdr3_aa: CASSLAGYSYEQYF
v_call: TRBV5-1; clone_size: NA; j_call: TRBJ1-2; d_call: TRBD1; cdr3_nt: TGCGCCAGCAGCTTACCGGGACAGGGGAAGGACTATGGCTACACCTTC; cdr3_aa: CASSLPGQGKDYGYTF
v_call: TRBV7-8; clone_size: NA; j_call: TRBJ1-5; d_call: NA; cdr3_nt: TGTGCCAGCAGCCTCGCTGGGGGGGGGAATCAGCCCCAGCATTTT; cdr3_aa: CASSLAGGGNQPQHF
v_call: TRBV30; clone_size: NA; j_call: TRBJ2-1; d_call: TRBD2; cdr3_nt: TGTGCCTGGAGTGTAACGGGACTAGAGTACAATGAGCAGTTCTTC; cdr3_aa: CAWSVTGLEYNEQFF
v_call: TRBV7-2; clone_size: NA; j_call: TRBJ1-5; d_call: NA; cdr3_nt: TGTGCCAGCAGCCCCTCACAGGGCCAGCCCCAGCATTTT; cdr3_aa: CASSPSQGQPQHF
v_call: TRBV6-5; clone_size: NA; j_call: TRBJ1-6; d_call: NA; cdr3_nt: TGTGCCAGCAGCTACTCGAGGGCTCCCTCACCCCTCCACTTT; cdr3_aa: CASSYSRAPSPLHF
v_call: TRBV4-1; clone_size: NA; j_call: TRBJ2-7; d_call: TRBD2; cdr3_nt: TGCGCCAGCAGCCAAGTTCTCTCTAGCGGGGGCTACGAGCAGTACTTC; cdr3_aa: CASSQVLSSGGYEQYF
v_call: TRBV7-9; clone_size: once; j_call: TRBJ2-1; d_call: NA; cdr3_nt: TGTGCCAGCAGCCAACTACGCAATGAGCAGTTCTTC; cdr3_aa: CASSQLRNEQFF
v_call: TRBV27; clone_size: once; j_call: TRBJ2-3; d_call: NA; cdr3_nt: TGTGCCAGCAGTCCAAACTCACAGGGAATCACGCAGTATTTT; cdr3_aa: CASSPNSQGITQYF
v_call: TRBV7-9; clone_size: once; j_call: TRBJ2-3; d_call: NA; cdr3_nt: TGTGCCAGCAGCTCCAACCTCGAGAGAGAACCAGATACGCAGTATTTT; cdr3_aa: CASSSNLEREPDTQYF
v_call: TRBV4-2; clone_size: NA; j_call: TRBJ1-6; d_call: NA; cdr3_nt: TGTGCCAGCAGCCAAGATGAGGCCTCCCTCCACTTT; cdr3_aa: CASSQDEASLHF
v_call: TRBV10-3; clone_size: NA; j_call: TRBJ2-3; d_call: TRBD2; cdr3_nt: TGTGCCACGGGGGGATCAGCTAGCGGGAGGGCAGATACGCAGTATTTT; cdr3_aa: CATGGSASGRADTQYF
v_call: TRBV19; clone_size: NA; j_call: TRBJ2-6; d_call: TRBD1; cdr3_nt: TGTGCCAGCCAGGGGGCTTTCTCTGGGGCCAACGTCCTGACTTTC; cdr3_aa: CASQGAFSGANVLTF
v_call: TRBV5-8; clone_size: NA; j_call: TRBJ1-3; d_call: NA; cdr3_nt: TGTGCCAGCAGCCGACAGGCTAACTCTGGAAACACCATATATTTT; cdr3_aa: CASSRQANSGNTIYF
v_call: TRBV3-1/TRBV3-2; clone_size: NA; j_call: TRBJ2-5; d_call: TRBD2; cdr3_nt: TGTGCCAGCAGCATACTAGCGGGGGAAGAGACCCAGTACTTC; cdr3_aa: CASSILAGEETQYF
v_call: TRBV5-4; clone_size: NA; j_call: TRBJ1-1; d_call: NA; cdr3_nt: TGTGCCACTCCCGGAAGTGAGGGGGCTGAAGCTTTCTTT; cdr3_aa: CATPGSEGAEAFF